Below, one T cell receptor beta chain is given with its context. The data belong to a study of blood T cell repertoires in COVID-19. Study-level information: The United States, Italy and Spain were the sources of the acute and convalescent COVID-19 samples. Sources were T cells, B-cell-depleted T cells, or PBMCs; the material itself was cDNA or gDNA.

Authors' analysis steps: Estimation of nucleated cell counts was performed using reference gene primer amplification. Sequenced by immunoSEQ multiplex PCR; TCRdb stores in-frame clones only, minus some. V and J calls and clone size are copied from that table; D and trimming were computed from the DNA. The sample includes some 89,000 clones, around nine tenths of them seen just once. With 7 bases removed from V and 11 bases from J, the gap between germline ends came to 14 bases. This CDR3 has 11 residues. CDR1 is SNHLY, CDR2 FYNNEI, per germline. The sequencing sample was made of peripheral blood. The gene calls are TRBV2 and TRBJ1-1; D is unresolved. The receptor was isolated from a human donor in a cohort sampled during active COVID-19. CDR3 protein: CASTPRDVAFF. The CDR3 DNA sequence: TGTGCCAGCACCCCGAGAGATGTTGCTTTCTTT.